One and the same sample provided the 10 T cell receptor beta chains below, sequenced in a study of T cell responses to AZD1222 COVID-19 vaccine. Produced via immunoSEQ multiplex PCR; TCRdb's table is partial and in-frame only. This table holds approximately 90,000 clones, approximately 89% found once. The sequencing here drew on peripheral blood, taken on day 0 of AZD1222 vaccination. All receptors come from an adult in good health.

V usage is TRBV19 and J usage is TRBJ2-7; D is possibly TRBD1 (6 bases). Germline lookup yields CDR1 LNHDA and CDR2 SQIVND (reference sequence). This CDR3 is built from 14 residues. V lost 5 bases, J lost 4 bases, and 15 bases lay in between. DNA for the CDR3: TGTGCCAGTAGTCCACAGGACAGCAAATACGAGCAGTACTTC. Its protein product is CASSPQDSKYEQYF. Full variable domain (rest looked up from reference TRBV19 and TRBJ2-7): DGGITQSPKYLFRKEGQNVTLSCEQNLNHDAMYWYRQDPGQGLRLIYYSQIVNDFQKGDIAEGYSVSREKKESFPLTVTSAQKNPTAFYLCASSPQDSKYEQYFGPGTRLTVT.

J is TRBJ1-1 and V is TRBV6-5; weak D call: TRBD1 (6 bases). CDR1 is MNHEY and CDR2 is SVGAGI in the germline V gene. V was clipped by 6 bases and J by 4 bases, with 9 bases between them. This CDR3 contains 12 residues. CDR3 nucleotide sequence: TGTGCCAGCAGAGGGGGGAGCACTGAAGCTTTCTTT. It codes for CASRGGSTEAFF.

This chain links TRBV6-2 or TRBV6-3 with TRBJ1-5; D gene uncertain. The CDR3 has 14 amino acids. Trimming shortened V by 6 bases and J by 3 bases, and 12 bases separated the two germline ends. Germline CDR1 reads MNHEY; CDR2 reads SVGEGT. The CDR3 sequence is CASSWVGSNQPQHF. CDR3 in DNA: TGTGCCAGCAGCTGGGTGGGGTCCAATCAGCCCCAGCATTTT.

This clone was recorded a few times. The rearrangement joins TRBV19 to TRBJ1-4; D is unresolved. Germline values: CDR1 LNHDA, CDR2 SQIVND (reference sequence). This CDR3 comprises 14 residues. Trimming shortened V by 3 bases and J by 8 bases, and 13 bases separated the two germline ends. The CDR3 DNA sequence: TGTGCCAGTAGTATGGTTCGAGACGGGGAAAAACTGTTTTTT. As protein: CASSMVRDGEKLFF.

The genes are TRBV9 and TRBJ2-1, with D perhaps TRBD2 (6 bases). Germline-derived CDR1 and CDR2 are SGDLS and YYNGEE. The CDR3 loop spans 16 amino acids. Trimming took 3 bases from V and 0 from J, leaving 13 bases between them. In DNA, the CDR3 is TGTGCCAGCAGCGCCGGGACTCCAAGCTCCTACAATGAGCAGTTCTTC. Its translation is CASSAGTPSSYNEQFF.

The rearrangement uses TRBV7-2 and TRBJ2-7; 11 nucleotides match TRBD1. Germline CDR1 and CDR2: SGHTA and FQGNSA. This CDR3 is built from 15 residues. V was pared by 5 bases and J by 5 bases, with 8 bases of the junction left unmatched. Here the CDR3 reads CASSISGTGGNEQYF. In DNA, the CDR3 is TGTGCCAGCAGCATCTCCGGGACAGGGGGAAACGAGCAGTACTTC.

This chain uses TRBV5-5 with TRBJ2-5, with D unresolved. The CDR3 runs 14 residues. The germline V gene has CDR1 SGHKS and CDR2 YYEKEE (reference sequence). The V and J ends lost 2 bases and 0 bases respectively, with 8 bases between them. In nucleotides, the CDR3 is TGTGCCAGCAGCTTTTACGGAAACCAAGAGACCCAGTACTTC. It codes for CASSFYGNQETQYF.

The genes are TRBV18 and TRBJ2-7; D gene ambiguous. This CDR3 has 13 residues. The germline V gene has CDR1 KGHSH and CDR2 LQKENI. Trimming removed 3 bases from V and 2 bases from J, with 8 bases in between. The CDR3 region is CASSPIGTYEQYF. Written as DNA, the CDR3 is TGTGCCAGCTCACCGATTGGGACCTACGAGCAGTACTTC.

This chain connects TRBV11-2 to TRBJ1-6; TRBD1 agrees at 9 bases. The germline V gene has CDR1 SGHAT and CDR2 FQNNGV. J was trimmed by 2 bases and V by 7 bases; bases with no gene match: 6. The CDR3 runs to 16 residues. The CDR3 spells CASKPGQGTYNSPLHF. The CDR3 nucleotides read TGTGCCAGCAAACCAGGACAGGGGACCTATAATTCACCCCTCCACTTT.

CDR3 coding DNA: TGTGCCAGCAGTTTATCGGCAGCTCTGGGCTACACCTTC. Protein: CASSLSAALGYTF. The chain joins TRBV27 to TRBJ1-2; no definite D call. The V end lost 0 bases, the J end lost 8 bases, and 10 bases lay between the germline ends. This CDR3 contains 13 residues. CDR1 and CDR2 (germline): MNHEY, SMNVEV (reference sequence).